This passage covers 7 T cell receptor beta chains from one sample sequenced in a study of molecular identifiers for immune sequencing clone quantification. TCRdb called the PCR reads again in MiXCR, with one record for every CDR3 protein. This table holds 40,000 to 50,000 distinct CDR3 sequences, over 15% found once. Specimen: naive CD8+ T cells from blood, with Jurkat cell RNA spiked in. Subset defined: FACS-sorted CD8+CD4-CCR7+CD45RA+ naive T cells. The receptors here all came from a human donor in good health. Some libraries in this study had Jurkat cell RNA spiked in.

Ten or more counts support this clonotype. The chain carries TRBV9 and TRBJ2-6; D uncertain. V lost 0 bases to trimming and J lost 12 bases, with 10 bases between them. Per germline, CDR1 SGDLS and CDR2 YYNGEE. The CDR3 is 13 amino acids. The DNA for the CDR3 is TGTGCCAGCAGCGTAGTGCTGGGTAGCGTCCTGACTTTC. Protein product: CASSVVLGSVLTF.

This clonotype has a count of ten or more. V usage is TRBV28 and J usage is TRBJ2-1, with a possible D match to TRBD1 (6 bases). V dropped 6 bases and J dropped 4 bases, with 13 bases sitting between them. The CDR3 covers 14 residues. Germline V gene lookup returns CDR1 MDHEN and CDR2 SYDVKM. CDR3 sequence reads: CASRSRGSYNEQFF. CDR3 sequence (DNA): TGTGCCAGCAGATCCAGGGGATCGTACAATGAGCAGTTCTTC. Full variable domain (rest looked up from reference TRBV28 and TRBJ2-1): DVKVTQSSRYLVKRTGEKVFLECVQDMDHENMFWYRQDPGLGLRLIYFSYDVKMKEKGDIPEGYSVSREKKERFSLILESASTNQTSMYLCASRSRGSYNEQFFGPGTRLTVL.

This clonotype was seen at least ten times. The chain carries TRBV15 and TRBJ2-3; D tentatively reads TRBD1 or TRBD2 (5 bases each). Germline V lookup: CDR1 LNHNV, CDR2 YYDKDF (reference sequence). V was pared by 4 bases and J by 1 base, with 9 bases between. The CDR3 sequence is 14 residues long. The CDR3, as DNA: TGTGCCACCAGCACTCGGGACCGCACAGATACGCAGTATTTT. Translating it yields CATSTRDRTDTQYF.

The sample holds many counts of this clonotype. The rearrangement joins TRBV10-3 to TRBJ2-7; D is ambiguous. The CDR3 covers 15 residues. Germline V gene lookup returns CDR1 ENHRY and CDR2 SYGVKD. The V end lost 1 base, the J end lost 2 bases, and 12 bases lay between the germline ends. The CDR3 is CAISELEGMPYEQYF. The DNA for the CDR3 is TGTGCCATCAGTGAGTTGGAAGGGATGCCCTACGAGCAGTACTTC.

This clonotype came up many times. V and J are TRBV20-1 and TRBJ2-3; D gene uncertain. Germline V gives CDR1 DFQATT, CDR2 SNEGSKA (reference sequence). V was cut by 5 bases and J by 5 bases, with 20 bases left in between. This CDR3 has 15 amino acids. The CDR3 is CSAPEGWPPLDTQYF. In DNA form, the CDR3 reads TGCAGTGCTCCTGAAGGCTGGCCCCCCTTAGATACGCAGTATTTT.

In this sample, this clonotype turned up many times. The CDR3 sequence is CASTNLEGPETQYF. CDR3 bases: TGTGCCAGCACCAACCTTGAGGGGCCAGAGACCCAGTACTTC. The chain combines TRBV6-2 or TRBV6-3 with TRBJ2-5; tentatively, D is TRBD1 or TRBD2 (5 bases each). V lost 7 bases and J 4 bases, leaving 16 bases between the germline ends. There are 14 residues in the CDR3. Per the germline V gene, CDR1 is MNHEY and CDR2 is SVGEGT.

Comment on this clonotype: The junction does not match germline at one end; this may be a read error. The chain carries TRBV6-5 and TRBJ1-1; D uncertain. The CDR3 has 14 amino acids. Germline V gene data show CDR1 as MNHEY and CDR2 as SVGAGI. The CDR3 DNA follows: TGTGCCGGCAGCATAAGCCCGGGCGGCACTGAAGCTTTCTTT. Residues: CAGSISPGGTEAFF.